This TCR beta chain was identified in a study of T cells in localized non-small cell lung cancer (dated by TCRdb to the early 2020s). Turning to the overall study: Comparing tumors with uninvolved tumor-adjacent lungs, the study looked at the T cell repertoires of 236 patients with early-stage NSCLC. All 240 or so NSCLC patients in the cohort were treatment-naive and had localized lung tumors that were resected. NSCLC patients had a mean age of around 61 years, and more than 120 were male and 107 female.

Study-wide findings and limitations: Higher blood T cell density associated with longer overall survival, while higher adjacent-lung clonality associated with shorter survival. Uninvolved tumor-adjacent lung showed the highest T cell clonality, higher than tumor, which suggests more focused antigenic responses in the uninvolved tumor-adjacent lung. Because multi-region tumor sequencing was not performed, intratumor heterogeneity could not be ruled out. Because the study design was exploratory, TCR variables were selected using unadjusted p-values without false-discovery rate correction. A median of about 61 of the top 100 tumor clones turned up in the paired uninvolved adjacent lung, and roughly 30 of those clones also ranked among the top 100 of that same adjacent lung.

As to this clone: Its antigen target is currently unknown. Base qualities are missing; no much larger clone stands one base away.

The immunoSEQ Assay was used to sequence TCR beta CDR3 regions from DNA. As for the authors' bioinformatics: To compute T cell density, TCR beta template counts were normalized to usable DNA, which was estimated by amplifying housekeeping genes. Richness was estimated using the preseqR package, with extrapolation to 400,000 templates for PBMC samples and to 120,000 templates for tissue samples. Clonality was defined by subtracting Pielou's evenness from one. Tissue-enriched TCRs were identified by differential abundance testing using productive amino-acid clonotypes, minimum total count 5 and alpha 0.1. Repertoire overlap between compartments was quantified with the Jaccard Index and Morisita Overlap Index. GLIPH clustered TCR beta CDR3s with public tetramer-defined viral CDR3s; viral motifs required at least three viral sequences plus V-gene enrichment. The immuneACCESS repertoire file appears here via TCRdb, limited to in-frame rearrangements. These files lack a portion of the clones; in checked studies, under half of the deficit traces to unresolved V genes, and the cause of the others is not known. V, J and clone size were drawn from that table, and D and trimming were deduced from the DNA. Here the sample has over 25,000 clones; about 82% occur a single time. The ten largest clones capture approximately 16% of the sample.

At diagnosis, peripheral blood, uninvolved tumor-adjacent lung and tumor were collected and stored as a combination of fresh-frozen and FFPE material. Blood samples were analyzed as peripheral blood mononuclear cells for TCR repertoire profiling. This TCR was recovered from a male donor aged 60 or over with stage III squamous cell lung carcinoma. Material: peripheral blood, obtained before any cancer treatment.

CDR3 region: CASKDSYSGNTIYF. The DNA sequence follows: TGTGCCAGCAAGGACAGCTACTCTGGAAACACCATATATTTT. The sequence links TRBV2 to TRBJ1-3; the D gene is perhaps TRBD1, on 6 matching bases. V is pared back by 7 bases and J by 0 bases, with 10 bases lying between the germline termini. As encoded in the germline V gene, CDR1 is SNHLY while CDR2 is FYNNEI. Counted from cysteine to phenylalanine, this CDR3 has 14 amino acids. Only the CDR3 portion is preserved as DNA: 42 bases, with reading frame beginning at the first base.